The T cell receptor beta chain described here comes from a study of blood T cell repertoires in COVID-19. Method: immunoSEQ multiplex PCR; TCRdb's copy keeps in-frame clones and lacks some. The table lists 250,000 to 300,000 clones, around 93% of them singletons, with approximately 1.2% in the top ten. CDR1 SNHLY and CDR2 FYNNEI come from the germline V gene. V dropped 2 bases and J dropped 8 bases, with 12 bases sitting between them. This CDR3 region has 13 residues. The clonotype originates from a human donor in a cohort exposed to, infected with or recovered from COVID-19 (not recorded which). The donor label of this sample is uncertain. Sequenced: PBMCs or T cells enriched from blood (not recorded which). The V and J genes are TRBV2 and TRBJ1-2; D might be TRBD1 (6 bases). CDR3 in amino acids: CASSETGWNGYTF. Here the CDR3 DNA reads TGTGCCAGCAGTGAAACAGGGTGGAACGGCTACACCTTC.